The following is a T cell receptor (beta chain) sequence with its context. Its cognate antigen is unknown. This CDR3 has 16 amino acids. Germline lookup yields CDR1 SGHDT and CDR2 YYEEEE. Trimming shortened V by 4 bases and J by 6 bases, and 23 bases separated the two germline ends. This record comes from a study of graft-versus-host responses after intestinal transplantation. Study observations and caveats: An association linked early post-transplant HvG declines with peak circulating GvH clone levels. Ileal or blood samples showed some GvH clones first, and such clones were also found in recipient marrow.

Assay: immunoSEQ multiplex PCR; the TCRdb copy retains only in-frame clones and omits some. The sample lists 90,000 to 130,000 clones, 85% to 95% occurring once. Sequenced material: unstimulated CD8+ T cells sorted from spleen or lymph node cells, taken before transplant. The chain uses TRBV5-6 and TRBJ2-7; D may be TRBD1 or TRBD2 (8 bases each). The source of this sequence is a human donor who was the organ donor for an intestinal transplant. CDR3 sequence reads: CASSADRAGLDREQYF. The CDR3, as DNA: TGTGCCAGCAGCGCGGACAGGGCGGGACTAGATCGCGAGCAGTACTTC. Based on the CDR3 plus reference TRBV5-6 and TRBJ2-7, the full variable domain is DAGVTQSPTHLIKTRGQQVTLRCSPKSGHDTVSWYQQALGQGPQFIFQYYEEEERQRGNFPDRFSGHQFPNYSSELNVNALLLGDSALYLCASSADRAGLDREQYFGPGTRLTVT.